This record covers a single T cell receptor (beta chain). What it recognizes is unknown. The data were taken from a study of cytomegalovirus exposure and HLA in healthy donors. Regarding the study as a whole: It was reportedly the case that the classifier diagnosed cytomegalovirus status with high specificity and sensitivity.

Primers for the PCR totalled 60 Vbeta and 13 Jbeta. Generated by immunoSEQ multiplex PCR, the TCRdb table keeps only in-frame clones and is missing some. The sample records 150,000 to 250,000 clones, roughly 85% being singletons. CDR1 SEHNR and CDR2 FQNEAQ come from the germline V gene (reference sequence). The CDR3 runs to 12 residues. V lost 4 bases and J 5 bases, leaving 8 bases between the germline ends. While unrecorded immune exposures were likely, the donors were nominally healthy when sampled. The receptor comes from a woman in her fifties or sixties in good health and CMV-seronegative. V is TRBV7-9 and J is TRBJ2-5, with D unclear. Sequencing was done on a sample of PBMCs. The CDR3 DNA reads as TGTGCCAGCAGCTCATTGGGCGAGACCCAGTACTTC. This gives the protein CASSSLGETQYF.